This T cell receptor beta chain appears in the sequencing data of a study of CD8+ T cells in alopecia areata. Study-level results: Greater clonality was observed in lesional scalp samples, especially alopecia totalis/universalis, versus normal scalp.

Sequencing used cDNA as its template, made by extracting RNA and reverse transcribing it. Generated by immunoSEQ multiplex PCR, the TCRdb table keeps only in-frame clones and is missing some. The top ten hold around an eighth of the sample, which has some 200,000 clones, under 60% seen once. In regard to this clone: Its matching antigen is unknown.

The treatment denotes: oral pan-JAK inhibitor, 5-10 mg twice daily. Both CD4+ and CD8+ T cells were separated by sorting PBMCs. The CDR3 consists of 15 residues. Germline V CDR1 and CDR2: LNHDA, SQIVND (reference sequence). V shed 2 bases and J shed 2 bases, with 10 bases lying between them. The TCR originated in a human donor with alopecia areata. This chain joins TRBV19 and TRBJ2-1; a possible D gene is TRBD1 (5 bases). The input for sequencing was CD8+ T cells sorted from blood, taken at week 24, from a patient treated with tofacitinib. The CDR3 here is CASSIFRVAYNEQFF. The CDR3 DNA is TGTGCCAGTAGTATATTCAGGGTCGCCTACAATGAGCAGTTCTTC.